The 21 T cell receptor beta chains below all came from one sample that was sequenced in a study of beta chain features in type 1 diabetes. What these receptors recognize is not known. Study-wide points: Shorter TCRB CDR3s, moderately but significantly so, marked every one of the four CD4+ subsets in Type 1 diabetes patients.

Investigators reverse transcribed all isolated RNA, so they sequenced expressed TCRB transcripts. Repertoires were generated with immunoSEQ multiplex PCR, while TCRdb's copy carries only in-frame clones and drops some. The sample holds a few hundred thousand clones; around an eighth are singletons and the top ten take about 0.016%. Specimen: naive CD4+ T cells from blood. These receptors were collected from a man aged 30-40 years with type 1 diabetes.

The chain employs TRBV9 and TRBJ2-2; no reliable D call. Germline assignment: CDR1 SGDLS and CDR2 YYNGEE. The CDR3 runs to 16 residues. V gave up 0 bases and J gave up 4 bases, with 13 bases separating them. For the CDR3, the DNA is TGTGCCAGCAGCGTAGCTGCTTTCGGCGGCACCGGGGAGCTGTTTTTT. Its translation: CASSVAAFGGTGELFF.

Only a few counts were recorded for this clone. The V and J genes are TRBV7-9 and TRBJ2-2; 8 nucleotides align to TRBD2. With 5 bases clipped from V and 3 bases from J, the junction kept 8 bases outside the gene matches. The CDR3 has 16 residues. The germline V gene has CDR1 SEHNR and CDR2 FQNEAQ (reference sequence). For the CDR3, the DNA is TGTGCCAGCAGCCGAGGCCAGCGGGAGTACACCGGGGAGCTGTTTTTT. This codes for CASSRGQREYTGELFF.

CDR3 in DNA: TGTGCCAGCAGCTTGGACAGTTCGAACACCGGGGAGCTGTTTTTT. Protein product: CASSLDSSNTGELFF. The V and J genes are TRBV5-4 and TRBJ2-2, with no clear D. The CDR3 runs to 15 residues. Trimming took off 0 bases at V and 0 bases at J, with 6 bases between the two ends. CDR1 and CDR2 from the germline V gene are SGHNT and YYREEE (reference sequence).

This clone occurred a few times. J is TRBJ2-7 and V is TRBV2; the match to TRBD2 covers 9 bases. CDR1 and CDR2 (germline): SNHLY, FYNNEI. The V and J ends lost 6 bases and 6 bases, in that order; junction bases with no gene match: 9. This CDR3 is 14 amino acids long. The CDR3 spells CASRVAGDVLEQYF. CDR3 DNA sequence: TGTGCCAGCAGAGTAGCGGGAGATGTCCTCGAGCAGTACTTC.

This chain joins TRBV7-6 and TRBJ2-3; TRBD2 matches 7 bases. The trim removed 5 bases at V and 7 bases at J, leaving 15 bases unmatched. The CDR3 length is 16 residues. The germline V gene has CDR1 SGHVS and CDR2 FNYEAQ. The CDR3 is CASSPLLSGTLYTQYF. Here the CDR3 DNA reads TGTGCCAGCAGCCCTCTGCTGAGCGGGACCTTGTATACGCAGTATTTT.

The CDR3 loop is CAWTLPPGNTEAFF. The CDR3 DNA reads TGTGCCTGGACTCTCCCCCCAGGGAACACTGAAGCTTTCTTT. The rearrangement links TRBV30 to TRBJ1-1, with D hard to call. The CDR3 runs to 14 residues. With 4 bases removed from V and 1 base from J, the gap between germline ends came to 13 bases. CDR1 and CDR2 from the germline V gene are GTSNPN and SVGIG (reference sequence).

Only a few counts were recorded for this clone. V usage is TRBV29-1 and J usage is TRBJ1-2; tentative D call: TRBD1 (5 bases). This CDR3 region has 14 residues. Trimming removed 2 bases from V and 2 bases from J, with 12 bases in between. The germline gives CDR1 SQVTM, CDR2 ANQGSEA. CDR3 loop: CSVEKGQGNYGYTF. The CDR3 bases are TGCAGCGTTGAAAAAGGTCAGGGAAACTATGGCTACACCTTC.

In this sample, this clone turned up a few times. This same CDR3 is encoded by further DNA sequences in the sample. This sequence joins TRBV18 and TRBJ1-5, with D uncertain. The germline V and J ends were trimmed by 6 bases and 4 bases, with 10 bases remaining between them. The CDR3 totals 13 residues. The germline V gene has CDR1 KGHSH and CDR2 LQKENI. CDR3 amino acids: CASSPGSNQPQHF. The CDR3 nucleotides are TGTGCCAGCTCCCCCGGGTCTAATCAGCCCCAGCATTTT.

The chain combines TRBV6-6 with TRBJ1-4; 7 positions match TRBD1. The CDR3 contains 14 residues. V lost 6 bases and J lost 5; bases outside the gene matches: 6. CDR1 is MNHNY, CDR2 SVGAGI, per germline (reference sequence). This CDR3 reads CASRRTGVNEKLFF. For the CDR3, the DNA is TGTGCCAGCAGAAGGACAGGCGTGAATGAAAAACTGTTTTTT.

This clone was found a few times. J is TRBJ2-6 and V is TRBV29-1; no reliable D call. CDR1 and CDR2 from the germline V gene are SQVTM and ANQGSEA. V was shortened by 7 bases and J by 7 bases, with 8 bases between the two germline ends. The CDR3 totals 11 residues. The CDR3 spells CSALRANVLTF. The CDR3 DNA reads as TGCAGCGCTCTTAGAGCCAACGTCCTGACTTTC.

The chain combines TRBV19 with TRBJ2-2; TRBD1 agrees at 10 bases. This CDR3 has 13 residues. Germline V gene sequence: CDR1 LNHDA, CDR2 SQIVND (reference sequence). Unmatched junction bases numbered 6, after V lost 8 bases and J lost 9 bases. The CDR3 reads CASWGQGIRELFF. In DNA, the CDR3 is TGTGCCAGTTGGGGACAGGGGATTCGGGAGCTGTTTTTT.

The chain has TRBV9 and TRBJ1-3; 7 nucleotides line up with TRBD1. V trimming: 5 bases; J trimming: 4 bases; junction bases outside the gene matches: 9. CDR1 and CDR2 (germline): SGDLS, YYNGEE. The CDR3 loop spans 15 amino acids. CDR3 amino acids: CASRPGQALGNTIYF. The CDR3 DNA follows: TGTGCCAGCAGGCCCGGACAGGCTCTAGGAAACACCATATATTTT.

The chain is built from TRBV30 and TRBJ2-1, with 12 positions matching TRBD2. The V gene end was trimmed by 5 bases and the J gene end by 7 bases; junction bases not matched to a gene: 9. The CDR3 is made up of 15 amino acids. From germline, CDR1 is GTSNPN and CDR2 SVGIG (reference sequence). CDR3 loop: CAWARLAGVWNEQFF. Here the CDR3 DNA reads TGTGCCTGGGCCCGACTAGCGGGAGTTTGGAATGAGCAGTTCTTC. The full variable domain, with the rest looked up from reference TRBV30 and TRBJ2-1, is SQTIHQWPATLVQPVGSPLSLECTVEGTSNPNLYWYRQAAGRGLQLLFYSVGIGQISSEVPQNLSASRPQDRQFILSSKKLLLSDSGFYLCAWARLAGVWNEQFFGPGTRLTVL.

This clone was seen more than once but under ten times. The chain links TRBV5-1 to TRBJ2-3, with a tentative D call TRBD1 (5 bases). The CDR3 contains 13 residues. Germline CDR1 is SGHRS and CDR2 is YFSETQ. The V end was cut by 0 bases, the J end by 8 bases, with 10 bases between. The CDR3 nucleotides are TGCGCCAGCAGCTTGGAACAGGAAGGTACGCAGTATTTT. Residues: CASSLEQEGTQYF.

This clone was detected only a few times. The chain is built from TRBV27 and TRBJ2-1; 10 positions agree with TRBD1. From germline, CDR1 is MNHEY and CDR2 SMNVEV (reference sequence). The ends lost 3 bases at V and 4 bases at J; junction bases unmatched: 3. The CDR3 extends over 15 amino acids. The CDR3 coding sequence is TGTGCCAGCAGTTTGACAGGGGGCTTTTACAATGAGCAGTTCTTC. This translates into CASSLTGGFYNEQFF.

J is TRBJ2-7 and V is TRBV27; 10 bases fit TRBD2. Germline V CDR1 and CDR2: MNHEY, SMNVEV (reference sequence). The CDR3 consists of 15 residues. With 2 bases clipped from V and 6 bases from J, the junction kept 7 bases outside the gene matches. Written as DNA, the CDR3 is TGTGCCAGCAGTTTAGATCCTAGCGGGAGAGGCGAGCAGTACTTC. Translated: CASSLDPSGRGEQYF.

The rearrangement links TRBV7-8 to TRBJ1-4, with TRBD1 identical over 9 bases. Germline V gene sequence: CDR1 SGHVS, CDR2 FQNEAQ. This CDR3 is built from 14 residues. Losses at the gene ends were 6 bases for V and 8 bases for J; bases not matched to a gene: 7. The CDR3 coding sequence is TGTGCCAGCAGGCCTGGGACAGGGTACGAAAAACTGTTTTTT. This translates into CASRPGTGYEKLFF.

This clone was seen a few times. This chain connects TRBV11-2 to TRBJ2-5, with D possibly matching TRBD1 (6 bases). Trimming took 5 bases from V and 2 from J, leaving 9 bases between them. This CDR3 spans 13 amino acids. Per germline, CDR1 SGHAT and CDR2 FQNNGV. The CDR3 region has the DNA TGTGCCAGCAGCGGACAGCTTCAAGAGACCCAGTACTTC. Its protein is CASSGQLQETQYF.

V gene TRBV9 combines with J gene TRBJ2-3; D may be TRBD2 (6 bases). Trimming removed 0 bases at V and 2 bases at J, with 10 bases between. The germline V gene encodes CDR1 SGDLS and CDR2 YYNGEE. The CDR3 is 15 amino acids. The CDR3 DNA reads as TGTGCCAGCAGCGTAGGGGGCGGGAACACAGATACGCAGTATTTT. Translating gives CASSVGGGNTDTQYF.

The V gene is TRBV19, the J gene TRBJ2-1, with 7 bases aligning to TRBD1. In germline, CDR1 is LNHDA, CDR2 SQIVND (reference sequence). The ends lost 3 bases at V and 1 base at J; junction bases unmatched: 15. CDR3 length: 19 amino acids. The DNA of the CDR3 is TGTGCCAGTAGTATGATACCCGGCAGGGGGAGTAGTTCCTACAATGAGCAGTTCTTC. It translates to CASSMIPGRGSSSYNEQFF.

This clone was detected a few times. The CDR3: CASSVEGRGYNEQFF. The CDR3 DNA reads as TGTGCCAGCAGCGTAGAGGGGCGGGGGTACAATGAGCAGTTCTTC. The chain is built from TRBV9 and TRBJ2-1, with 7 bases lining up with TRBD2. CDR1 and CDR2 (germline): SGDLS, YYNGEE. This CDR3 is 15 amino acids long. With V trimmed by 0 bases and J by 4 bases, 4 bases remained unmatched.